The 14 T cell receptor beta chains given below trace back to one sample, sequenced in a study of CD8+ T cells in alopecia areata listed by TCRdb under 2018. What this sample's treatment or condition label stands for: oral pan-JAK inhibitor, 5-10 mg twice daily. Library preparation employed the immunoSEQ multiplex PCR assay. To provide template for TCR sequencing, every sample had RNA extracted and reverse transcribed into cDNA. TCRdb took this table from immuneACCESS and kept in-frame rearrangements with V and J called. Such tables lack part of the clones; where checked against another copy, unresolved V genes explain under half of the gap, and the rest is unexplained. For this sample there are around 300,000 clones; approximately 60% appear just once. Jointly, the top ten make up roughly 0.88% of the sample. Sequenced here: CD4+ T cells sorted from blood, sampled at roughly week 52, from a patient treated with tofacitinib. The receptors derive from a human donor with alopecia areata.

The chain has TRBV5-1 and TRBJ1-5; 9 positions agree with TRBD1. J lost 8 bases, V lost 4 bases, and 7 bases had no gene match. Germline lookup yields CDR1 SGHRS and CDR2 YFSETQ. This CDR3 is built from 14 residues. CDR3 sequence: CASSPGQGREPQHF. CDR3 nucleotide sequence: TGCGCCAGCAGCCCCGGACAGGGGAGGGAGCCCCAGCATTTT.

This clone was seen more than once but under ten times. This sequence joins TRBV5-1 and TRBJ2-7, with 10 bases that match TRBD1. The CDR3 is made up of 15 amino acids. Trimming cost V 3 bases and J 7 bases; bases outside gene matches: 10. Looked up from germline, CDR1 is SGHRS and CDR2 is YFSETQ. The chain's CDR3 is CASSWAGTGAREQYF. In nucleotides, the CDR3 is TGCGCCAGCAGCTGGGCCGGGACAGGGGCCCGGGAGCAGTACTTC.

The chain links TRBV27 to TRBJ1-5, with 7 bases identical to TRBD1. The CDR3 runs to 15 residues. Germline V gene data show CDR1 as MNHEY and CDR2 as SMNVEV (reference sequence). With 5 bases clipped from V and 2 bases from J, the junction kept 6 bases outside the gene matches. The CDR3 sequence is CASSPGGPGNQPQHF. The CDR3 DNA follows: TGTGCCAGCAGTCCAGGGGGGCCAGGCAATCAGCCCCAGCATTTT.

This clone appeared a few times. This chain uses TRBV29-1 with TRBJ2-5; D is possibly TRBD1 (6 bases). The end of the DNA aligns better with TRBJ2-7, so the J call may be wrong. Germline values: CDR1 SQVTM, CDR2 ANQGSEA. This CDR3 region has 13 residues. The DNA for the CDR3 is TGCAGCGTTGTACAGGGCTTTTCCTACGAGCAGTACTTC. Protein sequence: CSVVQGFSYEQYF.

This clone has only a few counts. Other DNA sequences from this sample encode an identical CDR3 as well. This sequence joins TRBV7-2 and TRBJ2-5; D remains unclear. The germline gives CDR1 SGHTA, CDR2 FQGNSA. Trimming took off 4 bases at V and 5 bases at J, with 5 bases between the two ends. This CDR3 contains 11 residues. CDR3 bases: TGTGCCAGCAGCTCACAGGAGACCCAGTACTTC. Protein sequence: CASSSQETQYF.

The genes are TRBV5-1 and TRBJ2-2; 9 bases are a match to TRBD2. This CDR3 region has 16 residues. The junction had 4 bases not matched to a gene; V was cut back by 4 bases and J by 0 bases. Germline V gene lookup returns CDR1 SGHRS and CDR2 YFSETQ. The CDR3 region has the DNA TGCGCCAGCAGCGCGGGACTAGCTGCGAACACCGGGGAGCTGTTTTTT. This gives the protein CASSAGLAANTGELFF.

Worth noting for this clone: At the DNA level, this CDR3 is encoded by other sequences in the same sample as well. The chain carries TRBV30 and TRBJ1-1, with unresolved D. From germline, CDR1 is GTSNPN and CDR2 SVGIG (reference sequence). V was trimmed by 0 bases and J by 3 bases, leaving 8 bases between them. The CDR3 is 13 amino acids. This chain's CDR3 is CAWSVGGDTEAFF. The DNA of the CDR3 is TGTGCCTGGAGTGTAGGTGGGGACACTGAAGCTTTCTTT. Supplemented by reference TRBV30 and TRBJ1-1, the full variable domain reads SQTIHQWPATLVQPVGSPLSLECTVEGTSNPNLYWYRQAAGRGLQLLFYSVGIGQISSEVPQNLSASRPQDRQFILSSKKLLLSDSGFYLCAWSVGGDTEAFFGQGTRLTVV.

This clone is a singleton in its sample. The chain links TRBV7-2 to TRBJ2-7; D is unclear. The CDR3 consists of 14 residues. The ends were cut back, 6 bases at V and 0 bases at J, with 12 bases in the middle. The germline gives CDR1 SGHTA, CDR2 FQGNSA. The CDR3 loop is CASSQLGFSYEQYF. The CDR3 DNA follows: TGTGCCAGCAGTCAATTGGGATTCTCCTACGAGCAGTACTTC.

The rearrangement links TRBV7-9 to TRBJ1-1; D is unclear. The CDR3 contains 14 residues. Deletions cut 5 bases from V and 0 bases from J, with 10 bases between. CDR1 and CDR2 from the germline V gene are SEHNR and FQNEAQ (reference sequence). In nucleotides, the CDR3 is TGTGCCAGCAGCCGAGGGAATCTGAACACTGAAGCTTTCTTT. It encodes CASSRGNLNTEAFF.

The genes are TRBV30 and TRBJ1-1; D not resolved. Germline loops: CDR1 GTSNPN, CDR2 SVGIG (reference sequence). V dropped 1 base and J dropped 7 bases, with 16 bases sitting between them. The CDR3 length is 14 residues. The CDR3 loop is CAWSAPGPGDEAFF. The CDR3, as DNA: TGTGCCTGGAGTGCCCCCGGACCAGGTGATGAAGCTTTCTTT.

The rearrangement joins TRBV29-1 to TRBJ2-3, with 9 bases aligning to TRBD2. Germline values: CDR1 SQVTM, CDR2 ANQGSEA. The J segment lost 1 base and the V segment lost 4 bases, leaving 6 bases of the junction unmatched. The CDR3 length is 15 residues. The CDR3 reads CSVALASGGTDTQYF. The CDR3 DNA follows: TGCAGCGTTGCTTTGGCTAGCGGGGGCACAGATACGCAGTATTTT.

This clone was detected only a few times. The V gene is TRBV11-2, the J gene TRBJ1-1, with a possible D match to TRBD1 (6 bases). Between the trimmed V and J ends, which lost 8 bases and 6 bases, there was a span of 19 bases. The CDR3 contains 14 residues. CDR1 is SGHAT, CDR2 FQNNGV, per germline. CDR3 DNA sequence: TGTGCCAGCTTCCCTGTACAGGGTGGCGCTGAAGCTTTCTTT. The encoded protein is CASFPVQGGAEAFF.

This clone was observed a single time. The V gene is TRBV29-1, the J gene TRBJ2-5; D remains ambiguous. Trimming pared 4 bases from V and 5 bases from J, leaving 17 bases between. The CDR3 has 14 residues. From germline, CDR1 is SQVTM and CDR2 ANQGSEA. The CDR3: CSVARPSPFETQYF. The CDR3 DNA follows: TGCAGCGTTGCTCGGCCTAGTCCTTTCGAGACCCAGTACTTC.

V gene TRBV7-9 combines with J gene TRBJ1-2, with D perhaps matching TRBD1 (5 bases). This CDR3 region has 17 residues. Germline-derived CDR1 and CDR2 are SEHNR and FQNEAQ (reference sequence). Trimming cost V 5 bases and J 2 bases, with 21 bases left between them. CDR3: CASSPWLRQIENYGYTF. Here the CDR3 DNA reads TGTGCCAGCAGCCCCTGGCTGAGACAGATAGAAAACTATGGCTACACCTTC.